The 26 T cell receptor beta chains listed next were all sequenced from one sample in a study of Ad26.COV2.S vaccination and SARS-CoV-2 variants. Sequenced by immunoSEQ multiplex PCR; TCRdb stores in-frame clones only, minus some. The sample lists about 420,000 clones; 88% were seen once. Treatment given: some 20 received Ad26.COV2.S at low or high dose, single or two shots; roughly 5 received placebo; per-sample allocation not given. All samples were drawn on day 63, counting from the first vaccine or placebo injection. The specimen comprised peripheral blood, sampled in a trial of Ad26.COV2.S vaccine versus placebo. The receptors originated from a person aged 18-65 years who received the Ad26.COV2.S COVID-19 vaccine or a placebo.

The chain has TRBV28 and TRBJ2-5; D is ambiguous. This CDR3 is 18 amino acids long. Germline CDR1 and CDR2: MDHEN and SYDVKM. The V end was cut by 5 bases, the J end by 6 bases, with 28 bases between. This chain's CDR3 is CASSPSPRPVESRKTQYF. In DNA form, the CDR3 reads TGTGCCAGCAGTCCCTCCCCCCGGCCAGTTGAAAGTAGGAAGACCCAGTACTTC. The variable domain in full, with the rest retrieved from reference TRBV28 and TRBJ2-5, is DVKVTQSSRYLVKRTGEKVFLECVQDMDHENMFWYRQDPGLGLRLIYFSYDVKMKEKGDIPEGYSVSREKKERFSLILESASTNQTSMYLCASSPSPRPVESRKTQYFGPGTRLLVL.

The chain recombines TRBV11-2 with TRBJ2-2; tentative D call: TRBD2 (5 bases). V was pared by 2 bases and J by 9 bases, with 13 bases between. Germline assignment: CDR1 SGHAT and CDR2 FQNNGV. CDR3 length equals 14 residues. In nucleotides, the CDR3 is TGTGCCAGCAGCTTATCGGAGGCAACCCGGGAGCTGTTTTTT. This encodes CASSLSEATRELFF.

The CDR3 nucleotides read TGTGCCAGCAGTTTGACAGGGCTTGGTACTGAAGCTTTCTTT. Amino acid sequence: CASSLTGLGTEAFF. This chain uses TRBV5-8 with TRBJ1-1; 7 bases map to TRBD1. The CDR3 contains 14 residues. The junction had 9 bases not matched to a gene; V was cut back by 5 bases and J by 5 bases. The germline gives CDR1 SGHTS, CDR2 YDEGEE.

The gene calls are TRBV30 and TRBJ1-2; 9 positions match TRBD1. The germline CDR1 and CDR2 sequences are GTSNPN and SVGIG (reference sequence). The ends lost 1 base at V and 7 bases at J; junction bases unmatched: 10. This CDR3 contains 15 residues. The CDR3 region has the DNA TGTGCCTGGAGTGCAGGGGACAGGGAGCTCTCTGGCTACACCTTC. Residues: CAWSAGDRELSGYTF.

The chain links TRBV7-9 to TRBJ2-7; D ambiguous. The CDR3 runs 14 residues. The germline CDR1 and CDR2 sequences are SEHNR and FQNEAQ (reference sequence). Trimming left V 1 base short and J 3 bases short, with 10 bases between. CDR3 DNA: TGTGCCAGCAGCTTAGTACGGTCGGGCTACGAGCAGTACTTC. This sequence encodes CASSLVRSGYEQYF.

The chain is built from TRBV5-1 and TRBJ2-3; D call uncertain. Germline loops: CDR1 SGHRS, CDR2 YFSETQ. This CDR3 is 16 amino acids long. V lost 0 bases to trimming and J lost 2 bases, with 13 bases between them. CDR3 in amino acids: CASSLAGSHFTDTQYF. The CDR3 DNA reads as TGCGCCAGCAGCTTGGCCGGCAGCCATTTCACAGATACGCAGTATTTT. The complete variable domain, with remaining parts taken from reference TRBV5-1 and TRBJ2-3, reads KAGVTQTPRYLIKTRGQQVTLSCSPISGHRSVSWYQQTPGQGLQFLFEYFSETQRNKGNFPGRFSGRQFSNSRSEMNVSTLELGDSALYLCASSLAGSHFTDTQYFGPGTRLTVL.

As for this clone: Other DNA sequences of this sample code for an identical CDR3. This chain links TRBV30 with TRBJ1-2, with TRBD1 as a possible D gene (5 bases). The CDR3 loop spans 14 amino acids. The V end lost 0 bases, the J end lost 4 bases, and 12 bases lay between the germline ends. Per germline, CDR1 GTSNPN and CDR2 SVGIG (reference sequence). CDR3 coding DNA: TGTGCCTGGAGTGTAAGGGGTGTCTCCTATGGCTACACCTTC. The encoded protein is CAWSVRGVSYGYTF.

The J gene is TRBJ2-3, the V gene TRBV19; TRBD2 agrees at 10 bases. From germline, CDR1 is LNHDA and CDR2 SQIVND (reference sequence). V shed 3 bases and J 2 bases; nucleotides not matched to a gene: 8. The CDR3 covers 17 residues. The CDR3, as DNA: TGTGCCAGTAGTATTCAGGCTAGCGGGGGCTTCACAGATACGCAGTATTTT. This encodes CASSIQASGGFTDTQYF.

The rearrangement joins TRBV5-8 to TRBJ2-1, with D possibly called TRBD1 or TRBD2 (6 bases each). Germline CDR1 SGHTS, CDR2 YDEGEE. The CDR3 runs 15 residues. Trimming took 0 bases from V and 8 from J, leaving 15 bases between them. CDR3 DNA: TGTGCCAGCAGCTTGGGTCTAGCAGGGGAGGATGAGCAGTTCTTC. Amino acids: CASSLGLAGEDEQFF.

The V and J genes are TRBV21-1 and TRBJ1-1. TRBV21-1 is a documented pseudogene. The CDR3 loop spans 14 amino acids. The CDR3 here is CASSKEEGGTEAFF. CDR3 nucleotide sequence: TGTGCCAGCAGCAAAGAGGAGGGAGGCACTGAAGCTTTCTTT.

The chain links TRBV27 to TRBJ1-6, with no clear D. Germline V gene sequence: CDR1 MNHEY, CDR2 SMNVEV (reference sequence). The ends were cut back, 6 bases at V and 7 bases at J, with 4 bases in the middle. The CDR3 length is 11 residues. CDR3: CASRGNSPLHF. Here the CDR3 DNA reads TGTGCCAGCAGGGGGAATTCACCCCTCCACTTT.

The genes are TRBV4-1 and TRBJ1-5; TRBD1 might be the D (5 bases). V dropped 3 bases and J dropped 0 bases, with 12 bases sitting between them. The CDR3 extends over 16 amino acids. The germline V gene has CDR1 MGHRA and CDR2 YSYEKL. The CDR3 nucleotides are TGCGCCAGCAGCCAGTCGTCCGGACATAGCAATCAGCCCCAGCATTTT. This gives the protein CASSQSSGHSNQPQHF.

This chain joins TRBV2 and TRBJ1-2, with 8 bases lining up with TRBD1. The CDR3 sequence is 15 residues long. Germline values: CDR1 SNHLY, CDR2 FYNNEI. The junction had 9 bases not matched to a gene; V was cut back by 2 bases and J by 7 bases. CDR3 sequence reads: CASSEWGRGRSGYTF. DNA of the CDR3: TGTGCCAGCAGTGAATGGGGCAGGGGGCGGTCTGGCTACACCTTC.

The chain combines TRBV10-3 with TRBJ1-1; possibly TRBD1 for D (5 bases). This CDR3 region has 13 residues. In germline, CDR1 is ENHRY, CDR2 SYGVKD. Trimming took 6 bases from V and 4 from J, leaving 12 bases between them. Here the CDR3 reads CAIRGEVGTEAFF. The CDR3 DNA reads TGTGCCATCAGAGGGGAGGTTGGCACTGAAGCTTTCTTT.

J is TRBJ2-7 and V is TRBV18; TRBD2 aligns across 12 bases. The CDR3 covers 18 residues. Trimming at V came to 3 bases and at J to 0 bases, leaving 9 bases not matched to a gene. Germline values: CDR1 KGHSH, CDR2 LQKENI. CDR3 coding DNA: TGTGCCAGCTCACCGGCGACTAGCGGGGGACCGAGCTCCTACGAGCAGTACTTC. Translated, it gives CASSPATSGGPSSYEQYF.

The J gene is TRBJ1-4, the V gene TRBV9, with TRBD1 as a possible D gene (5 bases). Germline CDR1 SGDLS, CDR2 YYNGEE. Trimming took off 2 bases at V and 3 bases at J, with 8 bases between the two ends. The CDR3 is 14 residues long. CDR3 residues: CASSVGVANEKLFF. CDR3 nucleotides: TGTGCCAGCAGCGTGGGGGTAGCTAATGAAAAACTGTTTTTT.

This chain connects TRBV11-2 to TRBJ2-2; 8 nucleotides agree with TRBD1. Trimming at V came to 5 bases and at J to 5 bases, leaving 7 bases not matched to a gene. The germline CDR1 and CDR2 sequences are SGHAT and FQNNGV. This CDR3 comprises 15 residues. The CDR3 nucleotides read TGTGCCAGCAGCCGTCGGACAGGGAATACCGGGGAGCTGTTTTTT. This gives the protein CASSRRTGNTGELFF.

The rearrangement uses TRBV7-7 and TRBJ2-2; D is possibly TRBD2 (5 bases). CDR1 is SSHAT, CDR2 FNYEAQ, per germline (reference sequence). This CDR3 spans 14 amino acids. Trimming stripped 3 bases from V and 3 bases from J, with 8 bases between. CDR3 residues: CASSFGADTGELFF. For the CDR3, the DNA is TGTGCCAGCAGCTTTGGAGCGGACACCGGGGAGCTGTTTTTT.

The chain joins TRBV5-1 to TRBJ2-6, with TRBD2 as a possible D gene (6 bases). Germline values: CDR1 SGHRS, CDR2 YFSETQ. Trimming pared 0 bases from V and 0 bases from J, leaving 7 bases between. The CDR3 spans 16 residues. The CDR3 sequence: CASSLVGGSGANVLTF. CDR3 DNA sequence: TGCGCCAGCAGCTTGGTGGGGGGCTCTGGGGCCAACGTCCTGACTTTC.

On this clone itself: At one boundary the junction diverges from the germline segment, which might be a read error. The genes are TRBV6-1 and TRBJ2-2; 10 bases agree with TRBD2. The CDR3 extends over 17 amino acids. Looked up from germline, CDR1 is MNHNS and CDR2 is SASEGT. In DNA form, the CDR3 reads TGTGCCAGCAGTGAAGGTGCAGCGGGGGGGCACACCAGGGAGCTGTTTTTT. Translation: CASSEGAAGGHTRELFF.

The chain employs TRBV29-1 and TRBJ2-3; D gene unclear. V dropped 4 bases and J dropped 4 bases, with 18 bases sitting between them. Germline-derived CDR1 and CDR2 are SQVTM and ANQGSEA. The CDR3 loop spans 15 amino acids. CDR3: CSVGNGPAGPDTQYF. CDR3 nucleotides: TGCAGCGTTGGGAATGGGCCCGCTGGGCCAGATACGCAGTATTTT.

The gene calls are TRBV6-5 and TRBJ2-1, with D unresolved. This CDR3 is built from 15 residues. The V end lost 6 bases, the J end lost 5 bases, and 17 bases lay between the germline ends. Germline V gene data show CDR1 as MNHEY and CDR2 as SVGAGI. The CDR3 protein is CASSDPETPHNEQFF. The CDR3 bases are TGTGCCAGCAGCGACCCCGAGACTCCCCACAATGAGCAGTTCTTC.

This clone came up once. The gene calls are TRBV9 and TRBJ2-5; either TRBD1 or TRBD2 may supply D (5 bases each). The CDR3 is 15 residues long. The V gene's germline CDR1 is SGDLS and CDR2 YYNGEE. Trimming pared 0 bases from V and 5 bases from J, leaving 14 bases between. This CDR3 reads CASSVDGGRGETQYF. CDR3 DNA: TGTGCCAGCAGCGTAGATGGGGGTCGAGGGGAGACCCAGTACTTC.

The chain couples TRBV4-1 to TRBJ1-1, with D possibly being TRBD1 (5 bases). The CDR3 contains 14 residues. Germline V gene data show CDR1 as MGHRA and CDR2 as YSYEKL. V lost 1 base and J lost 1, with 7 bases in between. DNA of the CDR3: TGCGCCAGCAGCCAAGGGGGCCCGAACACTGAAGCTTTCTTT. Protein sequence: CASSQGGPNTEAFF.

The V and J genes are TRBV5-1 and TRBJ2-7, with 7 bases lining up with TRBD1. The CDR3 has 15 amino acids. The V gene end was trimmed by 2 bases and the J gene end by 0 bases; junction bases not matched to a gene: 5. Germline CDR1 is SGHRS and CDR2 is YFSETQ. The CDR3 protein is CASSFPNRGSYEQYF. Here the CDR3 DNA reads TGCGCCAGCAGCTTCCCAAACAGGGGCTCCTACGAGCAGTACTTC.

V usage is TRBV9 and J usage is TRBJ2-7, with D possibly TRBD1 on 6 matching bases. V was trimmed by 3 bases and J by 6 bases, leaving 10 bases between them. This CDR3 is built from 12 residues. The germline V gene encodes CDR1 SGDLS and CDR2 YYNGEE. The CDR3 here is CASSATGPEQYF. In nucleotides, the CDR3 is TGTGCCAGCAGCGCCACAGGGCCCGAGCAGTACTTC.